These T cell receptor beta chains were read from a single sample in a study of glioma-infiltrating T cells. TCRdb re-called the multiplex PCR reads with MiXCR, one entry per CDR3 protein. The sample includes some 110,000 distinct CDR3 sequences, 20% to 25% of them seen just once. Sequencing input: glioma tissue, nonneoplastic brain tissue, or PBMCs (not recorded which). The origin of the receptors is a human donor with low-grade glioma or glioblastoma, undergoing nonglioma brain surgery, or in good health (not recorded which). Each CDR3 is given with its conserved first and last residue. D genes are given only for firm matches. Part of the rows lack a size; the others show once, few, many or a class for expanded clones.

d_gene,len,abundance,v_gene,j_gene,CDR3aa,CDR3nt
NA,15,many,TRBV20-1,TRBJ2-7,CSARNLGGTYYEQYF,TGCAGTGCTAGAAATCTCGGGGGCACCTACTACGAGCAGTACTTC
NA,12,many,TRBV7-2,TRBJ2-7,CASSSFDVEQYF,TGTGCCAGCAGCTCCTTCGACGTAGAGCAGTACTTC
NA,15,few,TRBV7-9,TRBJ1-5,CASSPGTASNQPQHF,TGTGCCAGCAGCCCAGGGACGGCTAGCAATCAGCCCCAGCATTTT
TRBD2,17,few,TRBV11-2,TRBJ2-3,CASSLDELAGVADTQYF,TGTGCCAGCAGCTTAGACGAACTAGCGGGAGTGGCAGATACGCAGTATTTT
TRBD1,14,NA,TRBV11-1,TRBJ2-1,CASSLRQGAGEQFF,TGTGCCAGCAGCCTGCGCCAGGGGGCTGGTGAGCAGTTCTTC
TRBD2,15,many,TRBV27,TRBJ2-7,CASSLSSGRVYEQYF,TGTGCCAGCAGTTTGTCTAGCGGGAGAGTCTACGAGCAGTACTTC
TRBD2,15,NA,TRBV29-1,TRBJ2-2,CSVEDWGGLTGELFF,TGCAGCGTTGAAGATTGGGGAGGGTTGACCGGGGAGCTGTTTTTT
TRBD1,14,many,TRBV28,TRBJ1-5,CASSLGQDYQPQHF,TGTGCCAGCAGTTTAGGACAGGACTATCAGCCCCAGCATTTT
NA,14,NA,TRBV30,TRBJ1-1,CAWARKQMSTEAFF,TGTGCCTGGGCCAGGAAACAGATGAGCACTGAAGCTTTCTTT
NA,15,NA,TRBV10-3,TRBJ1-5,CAISDEVGGNQPQHF,TGTGCCATCAGTGACGAAGTAGGGGGGAACCAGCCCCAGCATTTT
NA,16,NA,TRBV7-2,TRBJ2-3,CAGSLEHRSRADTQYF,TGTGCCGGCAGCTTAGAACATCGGTCTAGGGCAGATACACAGTATTTT
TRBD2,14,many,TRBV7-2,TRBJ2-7,CASRETSGSYEQYF,TGTGCCAGCAGAGAGACTAGCGGGAGTTACGAGCAGTACTTC
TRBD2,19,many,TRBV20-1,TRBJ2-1,CGARDVGGSSGRSYNEQFF,TGCGGTGCTAGAGATGTTGGGGGGAGTAGCGGGAGATCATACAATGAGCAGTTCTTC
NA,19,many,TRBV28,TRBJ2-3,CASSSYYPRDGTSTDTQYF,TGTGCCAGCAGTTCGTATTACCCCCGGGACGGAACTAGCACAGATACGCAGTATTTT
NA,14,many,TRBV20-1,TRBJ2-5,CSGNYGTTQETQYF,TGCAGTGGGAATTACGGAACCACCCAAGAGACCCAGTACTTC
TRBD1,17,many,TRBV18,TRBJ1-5,CASSPGDRGIRDQPQHF,TGTGCCAGCTCACCCGGGGACAGGGGGATTCGCGATCAGCCCCAGCATTTT
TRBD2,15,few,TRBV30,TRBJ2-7,CAWRLGLAGLYEQYF,TGTGCCTGGAGATTAGGACTAGCGGGTCTCTACGAGCAGTACTTC
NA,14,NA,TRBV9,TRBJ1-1,CASSLRRAPAEAFF,TGTGCCAGCAGCTTACGACGGGCGCCCGCTGAAGCTTTCTTT
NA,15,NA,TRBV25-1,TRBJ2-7,CASSKLAEEGYEQYF,TGTGCCAGCAGTAAACTAGCCGAAGAGGGCTACGAGCAGTACTTC
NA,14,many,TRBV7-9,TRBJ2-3,CASSPRTVTDTQYF,TGTGCCAGCAGCCCTAGGACCGTCACAGATACGCAGTATTTT
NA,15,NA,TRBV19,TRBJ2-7,CASSIGSTSSYEQYF,TGTGCCAGTAGTATAGGTAGCACGAGCTCCTACGAGCAGTACTTC
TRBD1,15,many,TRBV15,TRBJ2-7,CATSRPDRGSYEQYF,TGTGCCACCAGCAGACCCGACAGGGGCTCGTACGAGCAGTACTTC
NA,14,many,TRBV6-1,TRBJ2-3,CASSARPQRATQYF,TGTGCCAGCAGCGCCAGGCCCCAAAGAGCTACGCAGTATTTT
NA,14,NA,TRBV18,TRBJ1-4,CASADSRANEKLFF,TGTGCCAGCGCCGACAGTAGGGCTAATGAAAAACTGTTTTTT
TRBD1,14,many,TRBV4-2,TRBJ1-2,CASSKREQGAGYTF,TGTGCCAGCAGCAAGAGGGAACAGGGGGCAGGCTACACCTTC
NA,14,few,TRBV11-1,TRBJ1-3,CASSYGRLGNTIYF,TGTGCCAGCAGCTACGGACGGCTTGGAAACACCATATATTTT
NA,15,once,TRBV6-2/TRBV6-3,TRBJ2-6,CASSRDTGRASVLTF,TGTGCCAGCAGTCGCGACACCGGTAGGGCCAGCGTCCTGACTTTC
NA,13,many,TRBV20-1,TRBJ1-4,CSARSAVNEKLFF,TGCAGTGCTAGATCAGCCGTTAATGAAAAACTGTTTTTT
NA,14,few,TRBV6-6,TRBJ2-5,CASSYSRVQETQYF,TGTGCCAGCAGTTACTCGCGAGTCCAAGAGACCCAGTACTTC
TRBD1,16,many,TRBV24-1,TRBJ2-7,CATSDLGQGKTYEQYF,TGTGCCACCAGTGATTTGGGACAGGGTAAGACCTACGAGCAGTACTTC
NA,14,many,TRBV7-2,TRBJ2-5,CASSFDRFQETQYF,TGTGCCAGCAGCTTCGACCGGTTCCAAGAGACCCAGTACTTC
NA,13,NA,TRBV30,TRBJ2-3,CAPDIAYTDTQYF,TGTGCCCCTGATATAGCTTACACAGATACGCAGTATTTT
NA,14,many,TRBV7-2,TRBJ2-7,CASSLGIETVEQYF,TGTGCCAGCAGCTTAGGGATTGAGACCGTCGAGCAGTACTTC
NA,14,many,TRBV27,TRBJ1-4,CASSQTRATEKLFF,TGTGCCAGCAGTCAAACCAGGGCGACTGAAAAACTGTTTTTT
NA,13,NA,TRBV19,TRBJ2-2,CATGGWETGELFF,TGTGCCACCGGGGGATGGGAGACCGGGGAGCTGTTTTTT
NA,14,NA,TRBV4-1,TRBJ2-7,CASSQGHWGSEQYF,TGCGCCAGCAGCCAAGGGCATTGGGGTTCCGAGCAGTACTTC
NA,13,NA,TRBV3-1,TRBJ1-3,CASSQEGGNTIYF,TGTGCCAGCAGCCAAGAGGGGGGAAACACCATATATTTT
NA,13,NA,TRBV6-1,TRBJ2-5,CASRRYSPRTQYF,TGTGCCAGTAGGCGGTACTCCCCACGGACCCAGTACTTC
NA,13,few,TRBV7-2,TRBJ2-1,CASRAGQFLEQFF,TGTGCCAGCCGCGCCGGACAGTTCTTGGAGCAGTTCTTC
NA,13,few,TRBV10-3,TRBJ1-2,CAIRGGGSGSYTF,TGTGCCATCAGGGGTGGGGGAAGCGGAAGCTACACCTTC
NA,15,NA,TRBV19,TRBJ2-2,CASSIGGRGSGELFF,TGTGCCAGTAGTATAGGGGGCAGGGGCTCCGGGGAGCTGTTTTTT
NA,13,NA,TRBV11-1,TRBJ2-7,CASSLAGTYEQYF,TGTGCCAGCAGCTTGGCAGGGACCTACGAGCAGTACTTC
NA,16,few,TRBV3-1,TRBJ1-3,CASSQNFEVAGNTIYF,TGTGCCAGCAGCCAGAACTTCGAGGTGGCTGGAAACACCATATATTTT
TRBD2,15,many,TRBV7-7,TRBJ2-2,CASSPTSANTGELFF,TGTGCCAGCAGCCCGACTAGCGCCAACACCGGGGAGCTGTTTTTT
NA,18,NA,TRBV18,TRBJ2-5,CASSPRIIVGGEGETQYF,TGTGCCAGCTCACCACGGATTATTGTCGGGGGCGAAGGGGAGACCCAGTACTTC
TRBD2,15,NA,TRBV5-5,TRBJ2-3,CASSPLGLAGDTQYF,TGTGCCAGCAGTCCACTGGGACTAGCTGGAGATACGCAGTATTTT
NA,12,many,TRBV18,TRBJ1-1,CASSRLNTEAFF,TGTGCCAGCTCACGGTTGAACACTGAAGCTTTCTTT
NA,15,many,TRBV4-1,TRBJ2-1,CASSQIKDGYNEQFF,TGCGCCAGCAGCCAAATCAAAGACGGATACAATGAGCAGTTCTTC
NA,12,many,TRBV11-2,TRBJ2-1,CASSLGPHEQFF,TGTGCCAGCAGCTTAGGCCCCCATGAGCAGTTCTTC
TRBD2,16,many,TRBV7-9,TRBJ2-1,CASSLGQAGGWDEQFF,TGTGCCAGCAGCTTAGGACAAGCGGGAGGGTGGGATGAGCAGTTCTTC
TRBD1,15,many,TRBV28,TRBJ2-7,CASKLLGQGAYEQYF,TGTGCCAGCAAACTTCTGGGACAGGGGGCATACGAGCAGTACTTC
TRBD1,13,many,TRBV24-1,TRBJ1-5,CATSAGTARPQHF,TGTGCCACCAGTGCCGGGACAGCCCGGCCCCAGCATTTT
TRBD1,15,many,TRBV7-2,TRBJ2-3,CASSFRQGAEDTQYF,TGTGCCAGCAGCTTTAGACAGGGGGCGGAAGATACGCAGTATTTT
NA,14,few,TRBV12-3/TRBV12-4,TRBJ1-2,CASSLAGSDYGYTF,TGTGCCAGCAGTTTAGCAGGGTCGGACTATGGCTACACCTTC
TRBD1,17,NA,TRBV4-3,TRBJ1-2,CASSQGTTGTAMFGYTF,TGCGCCAGCAGCCAAGGCACCACCGGGACAGCTATGTTTGGCTACACCTTC
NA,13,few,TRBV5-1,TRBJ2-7,CASSLGRRDEQYF,TGCGCCAGCAGCTTGGGCAGGCGCGACGAGCAGTACTTC
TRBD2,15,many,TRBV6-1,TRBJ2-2,CASSKLAGETGELFF,TGTGCCAGCAGCAAACTAGCGGGAGAGACCGGGGAGCTGTTTTTT
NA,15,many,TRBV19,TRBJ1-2,CASSMRQFANYGYTF,TGTGCCAGTAGTATGCGACAATTCGCTAACTATGGCTACACCTTC
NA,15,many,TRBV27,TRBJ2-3,CASSPGRLSTDTQYF,TGTGCCAGCAGTCCTGGACGCCTAAGCACAGATACGCAGTATTTT
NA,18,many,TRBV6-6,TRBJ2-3,CASSYSSGDRRNTDTQYF,TGTGCCAGCAGTTACTCTTCAGGGGACCGACGTAACACAGATACGCAGTATTTT